What follows are 3 T cell receptor beta chains derived from one specimen sequenced in a study of cytomegalovirus exposure and HLA in healthy donors. The PCR used 60 Vbeta and 13 Jbeta primers. Only in-frame clones appear in the TCRdb table, and some are missing; sequencing was by immunoSEQ multiplex PCR. The table includes 150,000 to 200,000 clones, roughly 65% detected once. Sequenced sample: PBMCs. The origin of the receptors is a man aged 18 to 35 in good health and CMV-seropositive.

J is TRBJ2-1 and V is TRBV25-1; TRBD2 agrees at 7 bases. Germline CDR1 MGHDK, CDR2 SYGVNS. The CDR3 runs to 13 residues. V lost 7 bases to trimming and J lost 3 bases; unmatched junction nucleotides: 3. The DNA for the CDR3 is TGTGCCAGCACGACTAGCAACTACAATGAGCAGTTCTTC. It encodes CASTTSNYNEQFF.

This clone was observed a handful of times. The chain is built from TRBV11-3 and TRBJ1-1; no clear D gene. V shed 6 bases and J shed 3 bases, with 5 bases lying between them. Germline V gives CDR1 SGHNT, CDR2 YENEEA. This CDR3 has 11 amino acids. CDR3 sequence: CASSRDTEAFF. DNA of the CDR3: TGTGCCAGCAGTCGAGACACTGAAGCTTTCTTT.

The chain employs TRBV7-8 and TRBJ2-1, with 12 bases lining up with TRBD2. Germline V gene sequence: CDR1 SGHVS, CDR2 FQNEAQ. V shed 2 bases and J 7 bases; nucleotides not matched to a gene: 6. This CDR3 spans 16 amino acids. CDR3 coding DNA: TGTGCCAGCAGCTTAAAACTAGCGGGAGGTAGGAATGAGCAGTTCTTC. It specifies CASSLKLAGGRNEQFF. Based on the CDR3 plus reference TRBV7-8 and TRBJ2-1, the full variable domain is GAGVSQSPRYKVAKRGQDVALRCDPISGHVSLFWYQQALGQGPEFLTYFQNEAQLDKSGLPSDRFFAERPEGSVSTLKIQRTQQEDSAVYLCASSLKLAGGRNEQFFGPGTRLTVL.